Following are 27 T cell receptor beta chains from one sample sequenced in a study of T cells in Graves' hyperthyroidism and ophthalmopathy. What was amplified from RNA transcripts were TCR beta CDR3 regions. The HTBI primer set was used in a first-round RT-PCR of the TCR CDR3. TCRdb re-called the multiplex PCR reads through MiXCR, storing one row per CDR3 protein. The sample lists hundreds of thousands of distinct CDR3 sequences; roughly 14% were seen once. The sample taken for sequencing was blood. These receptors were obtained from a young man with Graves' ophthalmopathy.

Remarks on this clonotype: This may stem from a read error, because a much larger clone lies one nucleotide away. The CDR3 DNA reads TGTGCCAGCAGTGGACCCACTAGCGGAGCCTCCTGGTACCAAGAGACCCAGTACTTC. Protein product: CASSGPTSGASWYQETQYF. This chain connects TRBV6-2 or TRBV6-3 to TRBJ2-5; 8 bases are a match to TRBD2. There are 19 residues in the CDR3. V shed 5 bases and J 0 bases; nucleotides not matched to a gene: 17. The germline V gene encodes CDR1 MNHEY and CDR2 SVGEGT.

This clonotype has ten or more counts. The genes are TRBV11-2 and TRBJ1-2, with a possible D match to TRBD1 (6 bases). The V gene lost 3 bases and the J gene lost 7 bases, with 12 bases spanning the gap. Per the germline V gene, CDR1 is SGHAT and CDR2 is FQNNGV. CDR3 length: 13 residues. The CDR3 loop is CASSLGTTAGYTF. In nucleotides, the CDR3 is TGTGCCAGCAGCTTGGGGACAACTGCTGGCTACACCTTC. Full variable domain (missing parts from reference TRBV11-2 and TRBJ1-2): EAGVAQSPRYKIIEKRQSVAFWCNPISGHATLYWYQQILGQGPKLLIQFQNNGVVDDSQLPKDRFSAERLKGVDSTLKIQPAKLEDSAVYLCASSLGTTAGYTFGSGTRLTVV.

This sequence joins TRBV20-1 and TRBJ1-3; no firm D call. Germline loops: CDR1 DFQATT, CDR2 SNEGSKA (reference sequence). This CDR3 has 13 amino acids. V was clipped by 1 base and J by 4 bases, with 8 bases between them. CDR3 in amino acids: CSARASPGNTIYF. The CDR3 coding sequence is TGCAGTGCTAGAGCGTCTCCGGGAAACACCATATATTTT.

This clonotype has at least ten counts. The DNA for the CDR3 is TGTGCCATCAGGAGCGGGGGGGGCGAGACCCAGTACTTC. Encoded protein: CAIRSGGGETQYF. The rearrangement uses TRBV10-3 and TRBJ2-5; 10 positions agree with TRBD2. After removal of 6 bases from V and 5 bases from J, the junction contained 3 bases not matched to a gene. CDR3 length: 13 amino acids. In germline, CDR1 is ENHRY, CDR2 SYGVKD.

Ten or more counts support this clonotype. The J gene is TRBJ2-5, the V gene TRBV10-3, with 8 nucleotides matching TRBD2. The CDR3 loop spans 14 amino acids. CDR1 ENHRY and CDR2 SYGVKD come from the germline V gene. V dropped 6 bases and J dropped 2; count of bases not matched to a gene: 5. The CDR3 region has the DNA TGTGCCATCAGGGGACTAGGGAGTCAAGAGACCCAGTACTTC. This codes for CAIRGLGSQETQYF.

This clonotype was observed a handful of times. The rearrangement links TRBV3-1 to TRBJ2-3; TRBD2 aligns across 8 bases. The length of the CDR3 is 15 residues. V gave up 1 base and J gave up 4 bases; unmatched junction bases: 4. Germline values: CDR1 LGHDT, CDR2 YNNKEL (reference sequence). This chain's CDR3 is CASSQGGLVPDTQYF. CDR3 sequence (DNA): TGTGCCAGCAGCCAAGGGGGACTAGTTCCAGATACGCAGTATTTT.

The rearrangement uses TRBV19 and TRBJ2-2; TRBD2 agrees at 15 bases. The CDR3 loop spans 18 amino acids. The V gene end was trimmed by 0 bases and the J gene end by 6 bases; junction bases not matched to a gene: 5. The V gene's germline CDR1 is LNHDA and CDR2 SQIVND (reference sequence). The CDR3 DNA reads TGTGCCAGTAGTATAGAGGGGACTAGCGGGAGGCGGTCCGGGGAGCTGTTTTTT. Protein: CASSIEGTSGRRSGELFF.

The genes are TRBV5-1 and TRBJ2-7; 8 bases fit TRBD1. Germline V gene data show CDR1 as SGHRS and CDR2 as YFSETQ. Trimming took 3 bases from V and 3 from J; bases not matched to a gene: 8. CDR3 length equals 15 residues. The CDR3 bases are TGCGCCAGCAGCTCCCCCGGGACAGGATACTACGAGCAGTACTTC. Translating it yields CASSSPGTGYYEQYF.

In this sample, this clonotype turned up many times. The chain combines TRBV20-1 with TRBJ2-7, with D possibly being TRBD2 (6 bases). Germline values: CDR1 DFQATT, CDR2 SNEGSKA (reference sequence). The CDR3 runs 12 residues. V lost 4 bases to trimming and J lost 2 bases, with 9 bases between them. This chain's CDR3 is CSAMRGPYEQYF. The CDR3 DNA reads TGCAGTGCTATGCGGGGACCCTACGAGCAGTACTTC.

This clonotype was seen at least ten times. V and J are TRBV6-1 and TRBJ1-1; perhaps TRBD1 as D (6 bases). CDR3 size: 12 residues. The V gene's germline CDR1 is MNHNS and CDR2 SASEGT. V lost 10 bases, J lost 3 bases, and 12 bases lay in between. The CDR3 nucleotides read TGTGCCATAAAGACAGGCGACACTGAAGCTTTCTTT. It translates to CAIKTGDTEAFF.

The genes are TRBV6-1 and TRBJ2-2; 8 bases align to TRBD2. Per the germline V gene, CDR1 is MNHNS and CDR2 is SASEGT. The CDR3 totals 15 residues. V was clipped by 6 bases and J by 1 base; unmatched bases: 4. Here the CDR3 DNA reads TGTGCCAGCAGCTTGACTAGCGAGAACACCGGGGAGCTGTTTTTT. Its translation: CASSLTSENTGELFF.

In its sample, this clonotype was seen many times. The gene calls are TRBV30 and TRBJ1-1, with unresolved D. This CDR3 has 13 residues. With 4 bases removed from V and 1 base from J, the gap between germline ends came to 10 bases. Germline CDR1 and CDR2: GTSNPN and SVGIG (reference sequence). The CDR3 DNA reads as TGTGCCTGGACTCGGGAGAGGAACACTGAAGCTTTCTTT. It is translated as CAWTRERNTEAFF.

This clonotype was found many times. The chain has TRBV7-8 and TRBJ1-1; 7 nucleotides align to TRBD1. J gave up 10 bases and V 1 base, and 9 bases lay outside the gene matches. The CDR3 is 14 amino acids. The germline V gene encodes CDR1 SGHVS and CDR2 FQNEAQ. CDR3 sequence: CASSLVSRQGGAFF. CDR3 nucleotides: TGTGCCAGCAGCTTAGTCTCGCGGCAGGGGGGAGCTTTCTTT.

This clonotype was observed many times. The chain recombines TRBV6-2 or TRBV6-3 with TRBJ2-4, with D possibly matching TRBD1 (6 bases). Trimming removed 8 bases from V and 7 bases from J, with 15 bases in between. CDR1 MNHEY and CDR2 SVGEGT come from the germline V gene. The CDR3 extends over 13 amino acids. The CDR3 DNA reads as TGTGCCAGCGGCTCGGGACAATCGAACATTCAGTACTTC. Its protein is CASGSGQSNIQYF.

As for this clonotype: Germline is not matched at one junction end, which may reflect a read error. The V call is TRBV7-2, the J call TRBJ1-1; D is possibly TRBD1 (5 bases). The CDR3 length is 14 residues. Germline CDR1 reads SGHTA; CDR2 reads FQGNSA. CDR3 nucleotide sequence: TGTGCCAGCAGCGTAGCCCCAGGGAGCACTGAAGCTTTCTTT. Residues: CASSVAPGSTEAFF.

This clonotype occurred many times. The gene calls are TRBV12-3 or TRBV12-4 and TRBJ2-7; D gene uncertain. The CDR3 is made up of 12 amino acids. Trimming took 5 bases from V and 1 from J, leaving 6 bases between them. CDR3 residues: CASSQPSYEQYF. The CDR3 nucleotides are TGTGCCAGCAGTCAACCTTCCTACGAGCAGTACTTC.

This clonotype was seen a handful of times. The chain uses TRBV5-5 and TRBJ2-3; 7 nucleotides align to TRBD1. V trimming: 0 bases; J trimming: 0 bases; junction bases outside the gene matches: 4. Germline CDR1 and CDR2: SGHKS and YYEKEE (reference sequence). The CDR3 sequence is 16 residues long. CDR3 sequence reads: CASSLGGQFSTDTQYF. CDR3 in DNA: TGTGCCAGCAGCTTGGGGGGACAGTTTAGCACAGATACGCAGTATTTT.

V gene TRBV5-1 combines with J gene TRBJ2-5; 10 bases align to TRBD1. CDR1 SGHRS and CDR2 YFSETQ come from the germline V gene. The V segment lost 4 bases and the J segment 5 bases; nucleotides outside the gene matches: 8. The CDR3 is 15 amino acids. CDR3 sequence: CASSSRDRGSETQYF. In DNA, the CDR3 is TGCGCCAGCAGCAGTCGGGACAGGGGATCGGAGACCCAGTACTTC.

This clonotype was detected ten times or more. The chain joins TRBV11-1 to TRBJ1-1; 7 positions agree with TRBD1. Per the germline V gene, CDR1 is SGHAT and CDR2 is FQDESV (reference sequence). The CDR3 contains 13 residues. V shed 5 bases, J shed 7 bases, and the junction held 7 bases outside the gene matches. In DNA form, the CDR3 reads TGTGCCAGCAGCCCAACGACAGGGCTTGAAGCTTTCTTT. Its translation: CASSPTTGLEAFF.

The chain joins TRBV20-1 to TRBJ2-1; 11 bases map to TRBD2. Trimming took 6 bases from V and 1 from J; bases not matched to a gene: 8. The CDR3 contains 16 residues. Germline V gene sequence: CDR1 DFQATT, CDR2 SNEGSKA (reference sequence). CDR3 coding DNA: TGCAGTGCGACTTTAGCGGGAGGGCCGTCCTACAATGAGCAGTTCTTC. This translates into CSATLAGGPSYNEQFF.

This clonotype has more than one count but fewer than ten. The CDR3: CASSQPTGDSAETQYF. CDR3 in DNA: TGCGCCAGCAGCCAACCCACAGGGGATTCTGCGGAGACCCAGTACTTC. This chain connects TRBV4-1 to TRBJ2-5, with 7 positions matching TRBD1. Trimming cost V 2 bases and J 5 bases; bases outside gene matches: 11. CDR3 size: 16 residues. Germline V gene data show CDR1 as MGHRA and CDR2 as YSYEKL.

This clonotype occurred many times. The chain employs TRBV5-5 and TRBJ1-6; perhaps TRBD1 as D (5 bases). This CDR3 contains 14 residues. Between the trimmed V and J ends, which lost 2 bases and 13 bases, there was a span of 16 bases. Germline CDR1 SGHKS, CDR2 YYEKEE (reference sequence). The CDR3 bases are TGTGCCAGCAGCTTCTCGGGGGTTAATGGGCCCCTCCACTTT. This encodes CASSFSGVNGPLHF.

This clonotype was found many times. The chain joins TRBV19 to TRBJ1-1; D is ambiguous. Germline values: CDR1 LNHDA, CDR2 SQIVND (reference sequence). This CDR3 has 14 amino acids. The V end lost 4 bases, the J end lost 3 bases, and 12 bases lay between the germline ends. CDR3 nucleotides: TGTGCCAGTAGTAAAGATGCGTTCTACACTGAAGCTTTCTTT. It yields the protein CASSKDAFYTEAFF.

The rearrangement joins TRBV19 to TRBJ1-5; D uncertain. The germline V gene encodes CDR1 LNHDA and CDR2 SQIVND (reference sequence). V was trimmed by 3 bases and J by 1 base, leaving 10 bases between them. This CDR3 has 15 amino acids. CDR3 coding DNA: TGTGCCAGTAGTATTACGGGAGCGAGCAATCAGCCCCAGCATTTT. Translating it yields CASSITGASNQPQHF.

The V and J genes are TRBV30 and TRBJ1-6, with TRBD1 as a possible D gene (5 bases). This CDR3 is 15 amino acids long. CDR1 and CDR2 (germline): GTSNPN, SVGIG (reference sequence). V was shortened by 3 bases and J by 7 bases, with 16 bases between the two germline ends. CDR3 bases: TGTGCCTGGAGGGCTTTGAGGGGAGGCAATTCACCCCTCCACTTT. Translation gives CAWRALRGGNSPLHF. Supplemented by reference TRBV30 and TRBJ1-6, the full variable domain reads SQTIHQWPATLVQPVGSPLSLECTVEGTSNPNLYWYRQAAGRGLQLLFYSVGIGQISSEVPQNLSASRPQDRQFILSSKKLLLSDSGFYLCAWRALRGGNSPLHFGNGTRLTVT.

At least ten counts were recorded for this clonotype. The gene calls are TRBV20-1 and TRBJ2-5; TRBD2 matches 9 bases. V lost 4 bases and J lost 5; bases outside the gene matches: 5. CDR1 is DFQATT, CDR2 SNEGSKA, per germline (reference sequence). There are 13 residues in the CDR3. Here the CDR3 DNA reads TGCAGTGCTAAACTAGCGGGCCCTGAGACCCAGTACTTC. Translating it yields CSAKLAGPETQYF.

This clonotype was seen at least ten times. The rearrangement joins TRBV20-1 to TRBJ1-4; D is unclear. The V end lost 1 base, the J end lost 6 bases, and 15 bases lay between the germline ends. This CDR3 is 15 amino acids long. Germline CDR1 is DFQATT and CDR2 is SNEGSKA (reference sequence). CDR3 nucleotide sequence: TGCAGTGCTAGAGGCGAATGGCCAGACCATGAAAAACTGTTTTTT. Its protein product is CSARGEWPDHEKLFF.